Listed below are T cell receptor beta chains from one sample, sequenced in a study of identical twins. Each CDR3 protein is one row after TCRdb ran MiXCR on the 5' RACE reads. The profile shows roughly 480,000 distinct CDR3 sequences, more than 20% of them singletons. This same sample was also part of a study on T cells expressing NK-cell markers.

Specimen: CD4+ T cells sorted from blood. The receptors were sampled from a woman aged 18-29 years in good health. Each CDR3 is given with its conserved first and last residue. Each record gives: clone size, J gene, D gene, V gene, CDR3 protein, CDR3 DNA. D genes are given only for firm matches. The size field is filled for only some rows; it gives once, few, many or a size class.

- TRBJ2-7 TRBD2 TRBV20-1 CSARDHSGGSYEQYF TGCAGTGCTAGAGATCACAGCGGGGGTTCCTACGAGCAGTACTTC
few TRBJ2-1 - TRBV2 CASSGGVPSYNEQFF TGTGCCAGCAGCGGCGGGGTGCCCTCCTACAATGAGCAGTTCTTC
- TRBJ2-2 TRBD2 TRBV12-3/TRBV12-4 CASTGAGGLNTGELFF TGTGCCAGCACCGGAGCGGGGGGATTGAACACCGGGGAGCTGTTTTTT
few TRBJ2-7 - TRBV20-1 CSARDRGRGEQYF TGCAGTGCTAGAGATCGGGGTAGGGGCGAGCAGTACTTC
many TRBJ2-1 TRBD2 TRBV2 CASSESSGGYNEQFF TGTGCCAGCAGTGAGAGTAGCGGGGGTTATAATGAGCAGTTCTTC
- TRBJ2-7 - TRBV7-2 CASSPLGLPYEQYF TGTGCCAGCAGCCCCTTGGGGCTCCCCTACGAGCAGTACTTC
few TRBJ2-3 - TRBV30 CAWSVSGSTQYF TGTGCCTGGAGTGTATCAGGTAGTACGCAGTATTTT
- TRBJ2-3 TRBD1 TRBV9 CASSVGTGTDTQYF TGTGCCAGCAGCGTTGGGACAGGTACAGATACGCAGTATTTT
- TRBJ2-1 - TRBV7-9 CASRPDPGLASEQFF TGTGCCAGCAGACCCGACCCGGGACTGGCGAGTGAGCAGTTCTTC
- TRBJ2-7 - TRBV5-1 CASRLQTNEQYF TGCGCCAGCAGGCTACAAACGAACGAGCAGTACTTC
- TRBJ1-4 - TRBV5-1 CASSLSPVEKLFF TGCGCCAGCAGCTTATCTCCGGTCGAAAAACTGTTTTTT
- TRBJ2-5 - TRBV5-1 CASSLEWGLGTQYF TGCGCCAGCAGCCTGGAGTGGGGGTTGGGGACCCAGTACTTC
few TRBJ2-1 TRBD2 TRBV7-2 CASSFLSGIGEQFF TGTGCCAGCAGCTTCCTTAGCGGGATCGGTGAGCAGTTCTTC
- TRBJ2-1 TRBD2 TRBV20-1 CSGTGLAVYNEQFF TGCAGTGGAACGGGACTAGCGGTTTACAATGAGCAGTTCTTC
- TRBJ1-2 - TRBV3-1 CASSQGDRPSRGYTF TGTGCCAGCAGCCAAGGAGACAGGCCGTCGCGGGGCTACACCTTC
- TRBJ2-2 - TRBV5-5 CASSLDGWETGELFF TGTGCCAGCAGCTTGGACGGATGGGAAACCGGGGAGCTGTTTTTT
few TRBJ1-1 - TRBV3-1 CASSHRVPGSEAFF TGTGCCAGCAGCCACAGGGTGCCCGGTTCTGAAGCTTTCTTT
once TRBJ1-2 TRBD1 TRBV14 CASSPPGQGGYTF TGTGCCAGCAGCCCGCCCGGACAGGGCGGCTACACCTTC
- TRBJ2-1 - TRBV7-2 CASSLEPNNEQFF TGTGCCAGCAGCTTAGAGCCAAACAATGAGCAGTTCTTC
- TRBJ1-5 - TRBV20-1 CSASSGDQPQHF TGCAGTGCTAGTTCTGGAGATCAGCCCCAGCATTTT
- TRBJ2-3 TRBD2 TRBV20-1 CSARPWASGASTDTQYF TGCAGTGCTAGACCCTGGGCTAGCGGGGCCAGCACAGATACGCAGTATTTT
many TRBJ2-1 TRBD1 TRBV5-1 CASSLQGGNEQFF TGTGCCAGCAGCTTACAGGGGGGCAATGAGCAGTTCTTC
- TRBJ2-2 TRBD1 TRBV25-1 CASSDRDRLNTGELFF TGTGCCAGCAGTGACCGGGACAGGCTTAACACCGGGGAGCTGTTTTTT